The 2 T cell receptor beta chains reported below all come from one sample, sequenced in a study of identical twins. TCRdb independently ran MiXCR on the 5' RACE reads; one entry per CDR3 protein. This table has about 220,000 distinct CDR3 sequences, roughly 10% appearing once. The sample consisted of memory (CD45RO+) T cells sorted from blood. The receptors were gathered from a woman aged 18-29 years in good health.

Ten or more counts support this clonotype. The chain uses TRBV10-3 and TRBJ1-2; D not certain. V gave up 4 bases and J gave up 9 bases, with 9 bases separating them. The CDR3 is 11 residues long. From germline, CDR1 is ENHRY and CDR2 SYGVKD. CDR3: CAISATTSYTF. Written as DNA, the CDR3 is TGTGCCATCAGTGCCACTACCAGCTACACCTTC.

About this clonotype: A much larger clone lies a single base off, so this may be a read error. This chain joins TRBV12-3 or TRBV12-4 and TRBJ1-6; D might be TRBD1 (5 bases). The CDR3 covers 13 residues. The V end was cut by 6 bases, the J end by 6 bases, with 9 bases between. DNA of the CDR3: TGTGCCAGCAGGCGGGACGGTAATTCACCCCTCCACTTT. This encodes CASRRDGNSPLHF.